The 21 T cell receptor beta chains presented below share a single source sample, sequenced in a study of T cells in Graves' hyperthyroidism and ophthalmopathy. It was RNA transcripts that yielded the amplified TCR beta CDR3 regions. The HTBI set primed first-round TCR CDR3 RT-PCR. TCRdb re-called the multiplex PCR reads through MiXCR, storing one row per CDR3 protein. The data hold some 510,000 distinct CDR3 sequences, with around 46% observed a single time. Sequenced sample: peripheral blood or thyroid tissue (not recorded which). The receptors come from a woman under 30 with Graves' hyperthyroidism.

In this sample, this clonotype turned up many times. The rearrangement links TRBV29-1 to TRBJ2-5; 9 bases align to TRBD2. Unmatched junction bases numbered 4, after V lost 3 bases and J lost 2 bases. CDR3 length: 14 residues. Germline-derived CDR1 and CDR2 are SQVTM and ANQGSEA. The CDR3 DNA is TGCAGCGTTGAGGCTAGCGGGACTCAAGAGACCCAGTACTTC. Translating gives CSVEASGTQETQYF. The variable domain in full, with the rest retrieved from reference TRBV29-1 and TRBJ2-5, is SAVISQKPSRDICQRGTSLTIQCQVDSQVTMMFWYRQQPGQSLTLIATANQGSEATYESGFVIDKFPISRPNLTFSTLTVSNMSPEDSSIYLCSVEASGTQETQYFGPGTRLLVL.

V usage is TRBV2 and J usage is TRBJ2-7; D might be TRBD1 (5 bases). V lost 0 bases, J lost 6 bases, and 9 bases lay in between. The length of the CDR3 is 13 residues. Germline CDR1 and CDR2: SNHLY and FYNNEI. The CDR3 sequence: CASSEAVQAEQYF. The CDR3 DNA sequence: TGTGCCAGCAGTGAAGCTGTACAGGCCGAGCAGTACTTC. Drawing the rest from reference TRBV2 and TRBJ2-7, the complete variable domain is EPEVTQTPSHQVTQMGQEVILRCVPISNHLYFYWYRQILGQKVEFLVSFYNNEISEKSEIFDDQFSVERPDGSNFTLKIRSTKLEDSAMYFCASSEAVQAEQYFGPGTRLTVT.

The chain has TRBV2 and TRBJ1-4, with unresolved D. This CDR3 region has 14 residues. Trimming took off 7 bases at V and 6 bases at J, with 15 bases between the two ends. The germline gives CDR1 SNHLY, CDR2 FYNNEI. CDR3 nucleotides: TGTGCCAGCAAAAGAGACAATCAGGATGAAAAACTGTTTTTT. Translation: CASKRDNQDEKLFF.

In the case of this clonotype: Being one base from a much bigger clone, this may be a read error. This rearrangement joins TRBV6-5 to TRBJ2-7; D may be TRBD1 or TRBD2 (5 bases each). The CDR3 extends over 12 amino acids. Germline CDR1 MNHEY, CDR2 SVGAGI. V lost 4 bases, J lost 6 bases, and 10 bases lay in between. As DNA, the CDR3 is TGTGCCAGCAGTTGGGGGACCTCCGAGCAGTACTTC. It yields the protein CASSWGTSEQYF.

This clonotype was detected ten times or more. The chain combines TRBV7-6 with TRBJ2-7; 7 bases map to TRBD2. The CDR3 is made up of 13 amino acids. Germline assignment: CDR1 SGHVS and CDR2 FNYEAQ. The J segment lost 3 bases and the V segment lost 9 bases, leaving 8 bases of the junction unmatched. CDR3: CASSAGRYYEQYF. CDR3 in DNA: TGTGCCAGTTCGGCCGGGAGGTACTACGAGCAGTACTTC.

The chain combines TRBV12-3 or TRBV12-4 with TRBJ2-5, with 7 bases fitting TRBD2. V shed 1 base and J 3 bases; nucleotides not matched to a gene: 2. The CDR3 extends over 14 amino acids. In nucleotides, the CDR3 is TGTGCCAGCAGTTTAGTGGGGAGGGAAGAGACCCAGTACTTC. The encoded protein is CASSLVGREETQYF.

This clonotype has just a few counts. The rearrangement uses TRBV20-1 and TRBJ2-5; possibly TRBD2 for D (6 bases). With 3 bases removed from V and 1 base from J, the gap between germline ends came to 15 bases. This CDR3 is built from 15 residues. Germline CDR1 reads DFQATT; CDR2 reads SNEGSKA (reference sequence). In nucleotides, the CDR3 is TGCAGTGCTAGCCAGTTTCGCGGGGCCCAAGAGACCCAGTACTTC. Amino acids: CSASQFRGAQETQYF.

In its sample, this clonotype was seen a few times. The CDR3 is CASSFAFPYEQYF. For the CDR3, the DNA is TGTGCCAGCAGCTTCGCCTTCCCCTACGAGCAGTACTTC. The rearrangement uses TRBV7-9 and TRBJ2-7; D is uncertain. Germline V gene lookup returns CDR1 SEHNR and CDR2 FQNEAQ (reference sequence). CDR3 length: 13 residues. The germline V and J ends were trimmed by 3 bases and 2 bases, with 8 bases remaining between them.

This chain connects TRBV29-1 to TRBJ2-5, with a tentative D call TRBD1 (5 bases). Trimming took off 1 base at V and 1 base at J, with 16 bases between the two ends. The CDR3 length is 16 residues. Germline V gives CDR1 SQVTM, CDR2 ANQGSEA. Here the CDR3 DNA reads TGCAGCGTTGAAGGGGGCTGGGCAGGGCCCCAAGAGACCCAGTACTTC. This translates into CSVEGGWAGPQETQYF. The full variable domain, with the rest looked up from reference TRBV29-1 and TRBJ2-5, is SAVISQKPSRDICQRGTSLTIQCQVDSQVTMMFWYRQQPGQSLTLIATANQGSEATYESGFVIDKFPISRPNLTFSTLTVSNMSPEDSSIYLCSVEGGWAGPQETQYFGPGTRLLVL.

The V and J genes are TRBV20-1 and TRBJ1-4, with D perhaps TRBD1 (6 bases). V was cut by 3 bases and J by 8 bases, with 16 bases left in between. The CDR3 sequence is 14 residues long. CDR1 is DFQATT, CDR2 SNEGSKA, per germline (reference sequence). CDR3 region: CSARRGVGEEKLFF. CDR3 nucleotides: TGCAGTGCTAGGAGGGGGGTAGGGGAAGAAAAACTGTTTTTT.

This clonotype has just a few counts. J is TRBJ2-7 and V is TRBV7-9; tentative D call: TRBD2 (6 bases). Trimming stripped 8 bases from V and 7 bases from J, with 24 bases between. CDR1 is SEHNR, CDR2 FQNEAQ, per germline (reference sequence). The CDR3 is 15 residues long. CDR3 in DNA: TGTGCCAGCTCCCAGGGAGGCGGAAGGTCATGGGAGCAGTACTTC. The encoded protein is CASSQGGGRSWEQYF.

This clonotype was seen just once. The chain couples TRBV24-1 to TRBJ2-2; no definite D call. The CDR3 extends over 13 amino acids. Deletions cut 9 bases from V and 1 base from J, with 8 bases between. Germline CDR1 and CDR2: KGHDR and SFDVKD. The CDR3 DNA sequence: TGTGCCACCCTGGCCGGGAACACCGGGGAGCTGTTTTTT. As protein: CATLAGNTGELFF.

The CDR3 region is CASSLETGGGRGYTF. The DNA of the CDR3 is TGTGCCAGCAGCTTAGAGACAGGGGGCGGCCGCGGCTACACCTTC. This chain uses TRBV7-6 with TRBJ1-2; 10 bases map to TRBD1. The CDR3 extends over 15 amino acids. J lost 8 bases, V lost 1 base, and 7 bases had no gene match. The V gene's germline CDR1 is SGHVS and CDR2 FNYEAQ. The whole variable domain, filled in from reference TRBV7-6 and TRBJ1-2, reads GAGVSQSPRYKVTKRGQDVALRCDPISGHVSLYWYRQALGQGPEFLTYFNYEAQQDKSGLPNDRFSAERPEGSISTLTIQRTEQRDSAMYRCASSLETGGGRGYTFGSGTRLTVV.

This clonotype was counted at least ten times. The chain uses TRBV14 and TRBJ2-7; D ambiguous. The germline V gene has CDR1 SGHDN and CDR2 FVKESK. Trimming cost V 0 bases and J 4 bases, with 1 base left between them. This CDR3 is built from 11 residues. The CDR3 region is CASSQEYEQYF. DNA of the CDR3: TGTGCCAGCAGCCAAGAGTACGAGCAGTACTTC.

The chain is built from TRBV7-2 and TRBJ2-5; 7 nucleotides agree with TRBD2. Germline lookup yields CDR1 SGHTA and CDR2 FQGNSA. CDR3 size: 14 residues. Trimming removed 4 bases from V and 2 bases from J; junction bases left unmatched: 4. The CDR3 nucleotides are TGTGCCAGCAGCTCCGGGGGGTGGCAAGAGACCCAGTACTTC. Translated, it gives CASSSGGWQETQYF.

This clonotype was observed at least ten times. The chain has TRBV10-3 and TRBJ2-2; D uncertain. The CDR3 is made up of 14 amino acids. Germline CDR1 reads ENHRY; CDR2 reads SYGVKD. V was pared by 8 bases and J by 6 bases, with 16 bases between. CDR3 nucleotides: TGTGCCATCTCAGCCTGGGCGGACGCCGGGGAGCTGTTTTTT. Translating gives CAISAWADAGELFF.

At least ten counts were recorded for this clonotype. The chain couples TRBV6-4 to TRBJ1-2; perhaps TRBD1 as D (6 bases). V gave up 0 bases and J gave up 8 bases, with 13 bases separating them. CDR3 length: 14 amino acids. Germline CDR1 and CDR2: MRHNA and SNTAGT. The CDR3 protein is CASSDSAGAQGYTF. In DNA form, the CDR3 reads TGTGCCAGCAGTGACTCGGCAGGGGCGCAGGGCTACACCTTC.

The CDR3 reads CASSDLTTPLAGGLTQETQYF. DNA for the CDR3: TGTGCCAGCAGTGACCTTACTACCCCACTAGCGGGAGGCCTTACTCAAGAGACCCAGTACTTC. This chain uses TRBV6-1 with TRBJ2-5, with TRBD2 matching 12 bases. With 3 bases clipped from V and 2 bases from J, the junction kept 19 bases outside the gene matches. The germline V gene encodes CDR1 MNHNS and CDR2 SASEGT. The CDR3 is made up of 21 amino acids.

The CDR3 here is CSPTGAWETQYF. The CDR3 DNA reads as TGCAGCCCTACAGGGGCCTGGGAGACCCAGTACTTC. V gene TRBV29-1 combines with J gene TRBJ2-5, with 7 bases lining up with TRBD1. Germline V gives CDR1 SQVTM, CDR2 ANQGSEA. J was trimmed by 5 bases and V by 8 bases; bases with no gene match: 8. The CDR3 extends over 12 amino acids.

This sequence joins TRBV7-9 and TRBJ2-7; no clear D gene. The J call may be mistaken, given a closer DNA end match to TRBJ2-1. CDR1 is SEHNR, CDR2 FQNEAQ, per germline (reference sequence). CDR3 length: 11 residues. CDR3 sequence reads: CASTRNNEQFF. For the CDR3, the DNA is TGTGCCAGCACAAGAAACAATGAGCAGTTCTTC.

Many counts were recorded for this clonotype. CDR3 bases: TGTGCCAGCAGTGCCCGGGACACTGGGTCAGCTTTCTTT. Translated, it gives CASSARDTGSAFF. The genes are TRBV25-1 and TRBJ1-1, with a weak D call TRBD1 (6 bases). Germline values: CDR1 MGHDK, CDR2 SYGVNS. CDR3 length: 13 amino acids. Trimming took 4 bases from V and 10 from J, leaving 16 bases between them.